A single T cell receptor beta chain is shown here with its context. The entry originates in a study of blood T cell repertoires in COVID-19. The CDR3 sequence is 13 residues long. The germline gives CDR1 MDHEN, CDR2 SYDVKM. V lost 10 bases to trimming and J lost 3 bases; unmatched junction nucleotides: 6. The method was immunoSEQ multiplex PCR; TCRdb's version includes in-frame clones alone and lacks a portion of them. The sample records some 260,000 clones, 75% to 95% being singletons. The sequenced material came from PBMCs or T cells enriched from blood (not recorded which). The clonotype comes from a woman between 18 and 29 years old who had recovered from COVID-19. The V and J genes are TRBV28 and TRBJ1-5; 7 bases are shared with TRBD1. In DNA, the CDR3 is TGTGCCACCCGGGACAGCCCCAATCAGCCCCAGCATTTT. Amino acids: CATRDSPNQPQHF.